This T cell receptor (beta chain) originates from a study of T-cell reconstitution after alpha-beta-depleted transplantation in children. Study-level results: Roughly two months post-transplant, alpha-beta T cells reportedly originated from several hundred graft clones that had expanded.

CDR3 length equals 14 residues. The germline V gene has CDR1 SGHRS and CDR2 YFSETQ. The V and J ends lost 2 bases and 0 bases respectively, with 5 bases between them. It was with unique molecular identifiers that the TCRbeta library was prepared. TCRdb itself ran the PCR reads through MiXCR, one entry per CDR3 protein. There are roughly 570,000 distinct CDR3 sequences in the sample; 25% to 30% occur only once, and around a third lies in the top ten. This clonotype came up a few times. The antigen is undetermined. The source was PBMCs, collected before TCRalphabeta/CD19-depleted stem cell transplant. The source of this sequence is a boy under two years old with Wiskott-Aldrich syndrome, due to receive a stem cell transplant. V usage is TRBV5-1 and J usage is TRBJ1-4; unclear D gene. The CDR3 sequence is CASSFAATNEKLFF. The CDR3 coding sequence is TGCGCCAGCAGCTTCGCTGCAACTAATGAAAAACTGTTTTTT.